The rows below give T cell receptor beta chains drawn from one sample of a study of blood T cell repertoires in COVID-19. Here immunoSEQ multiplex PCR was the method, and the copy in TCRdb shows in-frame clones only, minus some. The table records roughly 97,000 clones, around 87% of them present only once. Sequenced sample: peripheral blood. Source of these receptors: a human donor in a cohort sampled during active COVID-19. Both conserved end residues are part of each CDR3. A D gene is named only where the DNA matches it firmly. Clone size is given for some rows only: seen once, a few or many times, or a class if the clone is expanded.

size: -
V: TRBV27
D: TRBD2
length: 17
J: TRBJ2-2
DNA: TGTGCCAGCAGTTCCGGACTAGCGGGAGTAAGGACCGGGGAGCTGTTTTTT
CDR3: CASSSGLAGVRTGELFF

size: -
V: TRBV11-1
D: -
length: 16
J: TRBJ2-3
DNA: TGTGCCAGCAGCGACTTGACAGGAATGTACACAGATACGCAGTATTTT
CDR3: CASSDLTGMYTDTQYF

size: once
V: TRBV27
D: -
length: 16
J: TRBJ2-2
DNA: TGTGCCAGCAGTTTATACTCCGGGGGAGCCACCGGGGAGCTGTTTTTT
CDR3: CASSLYSGGATGELFF

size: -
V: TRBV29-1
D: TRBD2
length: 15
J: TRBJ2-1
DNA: TGCAGCGTTACCCGCGGCTCCCGGGAGGGCAATGAGCAGTTCTTC
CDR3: CSVTRGSREGNEQFF

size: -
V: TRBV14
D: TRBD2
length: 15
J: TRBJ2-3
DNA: TGTGCCAGCAGCCGAGAGCGGGGCTACACAGATACGCAGTATTTT
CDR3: CASSRERGYTDTQYF

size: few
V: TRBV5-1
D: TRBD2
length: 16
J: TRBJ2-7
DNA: TGCGCCAGCAGCTTGCCCACTAGCGGGGGAATCTACGAGCAGTACTTC
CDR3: CASSLPTSGGIYEQYF

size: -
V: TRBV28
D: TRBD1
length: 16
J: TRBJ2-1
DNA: TGTGCCAGCAGCCCGCCGGGACAGGGGGCCGACAATGAGCAGTTCTTC
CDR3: CASSPPGQGADNEQFF

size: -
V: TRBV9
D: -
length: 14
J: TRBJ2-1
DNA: TGTGCCAGCAGCGTAGTTAGCTCCTACAATGAGCAGTTCTTC
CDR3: CASSVVSSYNEQFF

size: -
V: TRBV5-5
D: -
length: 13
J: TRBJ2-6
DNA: TGTGCCAGCAGCAACTGGGGGGCCAACGTCCTGACTTTC
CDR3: CASSNWGANVLTF

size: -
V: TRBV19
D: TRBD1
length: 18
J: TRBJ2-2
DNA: TGTGCCAGTAACCCTTCCCTGGGCCAGGGGGCGAACACCGGGGAGCTGTTTTTT
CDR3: CASNPSLGQGANTGELFF

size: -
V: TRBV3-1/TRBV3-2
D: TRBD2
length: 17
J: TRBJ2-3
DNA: TGTGCCAGCAGCCAAGACGGGACTAGCGGGAGGTCAGATACGCAGTATTTT
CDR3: CASSQDGTSGRSDTQYF

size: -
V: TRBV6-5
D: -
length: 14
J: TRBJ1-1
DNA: TGTGCCAGCAGTCTAACAGGGTTGAACACTGAAGCTTTCTTT
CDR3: CASSLTGLNTEAFF

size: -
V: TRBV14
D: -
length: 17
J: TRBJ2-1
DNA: TGTGCCAGCAGCCAAGATCCGGCGGGATACCCCTACAATGAGCAGTTCTTC
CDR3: CASSQDPAGYPYNEQFF

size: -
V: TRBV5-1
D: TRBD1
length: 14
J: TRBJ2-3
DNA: TGCGCCAGCACCCCAGACAGGGTCGGAGATACGCAGTATTTT
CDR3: CASTPDRVGDTQYF

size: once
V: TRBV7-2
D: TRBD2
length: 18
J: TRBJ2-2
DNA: TGTGCCAGCAGCTTGGTTTCGACTAGCGGGAGGGGCGGCGGGGAGCTGTTTTTT
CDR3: CASSLVSTSGRGGGELFF

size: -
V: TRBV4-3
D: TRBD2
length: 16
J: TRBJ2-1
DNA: TGCGCCAGCAGCCAAGAACTAGCGGGACACTACAATGAGCAGTTCTTC
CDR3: CASSQELAGHYNEQFF

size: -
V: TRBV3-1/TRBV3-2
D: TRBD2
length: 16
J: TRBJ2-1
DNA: TGTGCCAGCAGCCCCTCTGCGGCTAGCGGATTCAATGAGCAGTTCTTC
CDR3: CASSPSAASGFNEQFF

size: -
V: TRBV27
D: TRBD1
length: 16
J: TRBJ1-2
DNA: TGTGCCAGCAGTCCGGGACAGGGGAGGGCTGGGTATGGCTACACCTTC
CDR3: CASSPGQGRAGYGYTF

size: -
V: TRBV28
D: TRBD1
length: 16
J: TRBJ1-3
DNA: TGTGCCAGCAGTTTAGCCAGGGGGGATGCTGGAAACACCATATATTTT
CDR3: CASSLARGDAGNTIYF

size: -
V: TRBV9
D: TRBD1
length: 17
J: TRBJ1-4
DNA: TGTGCCAGCAGCAAAGCTTCCGACAGGGCAAAAAATGAAAAACTGTTTTTT
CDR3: CASSKASDRAKNEKLFF